These T cell receptor beta chains were read from a single sample in a study of blood T cell repertoires in COVID-19. Measured with immunoSEQ multiplex PCR; TCRdb has only the in-frame clones, and not every one. The profile shows around 120,000 clones, roughly 90% of them singletons. Sequenced: peripheral blood. The receptors derive from a man aged 50 or older with acute or convalescent COVID-19. Each CDR3 is given with its conserved first and last residue. The D gene is left open where the match is weak. Where a row states a size, it is once, few, many or the class of an expanded clone; other rows omit it.

TRBJ2-7,TRBV15,once,TRBD2,CATSTSRPLLAGGPFDEQYF,TGTGCCACCAGCACATCTAGACCCCTACTAGCGGGAGGGCCATTCGACGAGCAGTACTTC
TRBJ2-3,TRBV7-2,.,TRBD2,CASSRTSGTRTDTQYF,TGTGCCAGCAGCCGGACTAGCGGGACCCGCACAGATACGCAGTATTTT
TRBJ2-7,TRBV5-1,.,TRBD2,CASSFLRGQRETYEQYF,TGCGCCAGCAGCTTCCTTCGGGGTCAGCGGGAAACCTACGAGCAGTACTTC
TRBJ1-2,TRBV29-1,.,.,CSVVGAGVGLYGYTF,TGCAGCGTTGTAGGTGCAGGGGTGGGGCTCTATGGCTACACCTTC
TRBJ1-2,TRBV19,few,.,CASSSREDGYTF,TGTGCCAGTAGTTCCCGGGAGGATGGCTACACCTTC
TRBJ2-1,TRBV27,.,TRBD2,CASSETGTSGRRSHEQFF,TGTGCCAGCAGTGAGACCGGGACTAGCGGGAGGCGGTCCCATGAGCAGTTCTTC
TRBJ1-2,TRBV7-9,.,TRBD1,CASRSQGAGGYTF,TGTGCCAGCAGGTCCCAGGGGGCAGGCGGCTACACCTTC
TRBJ1-2,TRBV6-1,.,.,CASSERFGSVELGYTF,TGTGCCAGCAGTGAACGGTTTGGAAGCGTCGAGCTCGGCTACACCTTC
TRBJ2-2,TRBV25-1,once,TRBD2,CASSTGSGRAGELFF,TGTGCCAGCAGCACCGGGAGCGGGAGGGCCGGGGAGCTGTTTTTT
TRBJ1-2,TRBV5-6,.,TRBD1,CASSTGQGKFGYTF,TGTGCCAGCAGCACGGGACAGGGTAAATTTGGCTACACCTTC
TRBJ2-4,TRBV7-2,.,.,CASSLKAGLTGVHF,TGTGCCAGCAGCTTAAAGGCGGGGCTCACGGGGGTTCACTTC
TRBJ1-2,TRBV30,.,.,CAFTQGHNYGYTF,TGTGCTTTTACCCAGGGGCACAACTATGGCTACACCTTC
TRBJ2-1,TRBV15,.,.,CATSMSLYNEQFF,TGTGCCACCAGCATGAGCCTCTACAATGAGCAGTTCTTC
TRBJ1-1,TRBV6-5,.,.,CASSQQGRDTEAFF,TGTGCCAGCAGTCAACAGGGTAGGGACACTGAAGCTTTCTTT
TRBJ1-2,TRBV7-8,once,.,CASSPLGDWGGYTF,TGTGCCAGCAGCCCCTTAGGGGATTGGGGCGGCTACACCTTC
TRBJ1-6,TRBV5-1,.,.,CASSPGQSSYNSPLHF,TGCGCCAGCAGCCCCGGACAGAGCTCCTATAATTCACCCCTCCACTTT
TRBJ2-3,TRBV12-5,.,TRBD2,CASGLVRKSGRRSDTQYF,TGTGCTAGTGGTTTGGTAAGGAAGAGCGGGAGGAGGTCAGATACGCAGTATTTT
TRBJ2-5,TRBV3-1/TRBV3-2,.,TRBD2,CASSSPASGLRETQYF,TGTGCCAGCAGCTCCCCAGCTAGCGGATTGAGGGAGACCCAGTACTTC
TRBJ2-7,TRBV5-1,once,TRBD2,CASSSTSVAYEQYF,TGCGCCAGCAGCTCCACTAGCGTCGCCTACGAGCAGTACTTC
TRBJ1-1,TRBV6-5,.,TRBD1,CASSYSRQGPEAFF,TGTGCCAGCAGTTACTCGAGACAGGGCCCTGAAGCTTTCTTT
TRBJ1-3,TRBV6-6,.,TRBD1,CASSGGGAGNTIYF,TGTGCCAGCAGCGGAGGGGGCGCTGGAAACACCATATATTTT
TRBJ2-1,TRBV18,once,TRBD2,CASSPQTSGRMGEQFF,TGTGCCAGCTCACCCCAGACTAGCGGGAGGATGGGTGAGCAGTTCTTC
TRBJ2-5,TRBV7-9,.,.,CASSLESGQETQYF,TGTGCCAGCAGCTTAGAGAGCGGCCAAGAGACCCAGTACTTC
TRBJ1-1,TRBV3-1/TRBV3-2,.,.,CASSVRTGQKNTEAFF,TGTGCCAGCAGCGTACGCACCGGACAGAAGAACACTGAAGCTTTCTTT
TRBJ1-5,TRBV29-1,.,.,CSVLEGGGNQPQHF,TGCAGCGTTCTGGAGGGTGGGGGCAATCAGCCCCAGCATTTT
TRBJ1-5,TRBV7-9,.,.,CASSLGQSYQPQHF,TGTGCCAGCAGCTTAGGACAGTCCTATCAGCCCCAGCATTTT
TRBJ1-2,TRBV30,once,.,CAWSVPGNYGYTF,TGTGCCTGGAGTGTACCAGGAAACTATGGCTACACCTTC
TRBJ1-5,TRBV7-9,.,TRBD1,CASSLAATGGGQPQHF,TGTGCCAGCAGCTTAGCTGCGACAGGGGGCGGCCAGCCCCAGCATTTT
TRBJ2-1,TRBV5-8,few,.,CASSLVGLRNEQFF,TGTGCCAGCAGCTTGGTGGGACTGAGGAATGAGCAGTTCTTC
TRBJ2-7,TRBV2,.,TRBD2,CATAGTSLGTQYF,TGTGCCACCGCCGGGACTAGCCTTGGTACGCAGTACTTC
TRBJ2-1,TRBV2,.,.,CASSPYNEQFF,TGTGCCAGCAGTCCGTACAATGAGCAGTTCTTC
TRBJ2-1,TRBV10-3,.,TRBD1,CAISVKDRGSYNEQFF,TGTGCCATCAGTGTAAAGGACAGGGGCTCCTACAATGAGCAGTTCTTC
TRBJ2-5,TRBV9,.,.,CASSVGSPPETQYF,TGTGCCAGCAGCGTAGGGAGCCCCCCGGAGACCCAGTACTTC
TRBJ2-3,TRBV7-9,.,TRBD1,CASRIGQAYPSTDTQYF,TGTGCCAGCAGAATAGGACAGGCCTACCCTAGCACAGATACGCAGTATTTT
TRBJ2-5,TRBV11-3,.,.,CASSLLRETQYF,TGTGCCAGCAGCCTCCTTCGGGAGACCCAGTACTTC
TRBJ1-1,TRBV5-1,.,.,CASSSGKAGPEAFF,TGCGCCAGCAGCTCGGGAAAGGCAGGCCCTGAAGCTTTCTTT
TRBJ1-1,TRBV3-1/TRBV3-2,once,.,CASTLGGARTEAFF,TGTGCCAGCACCTTGGGGGGGGCGAGAACTGAAGCTTTCTTT
TRBJ1-1,TRBV7-2,.,.,CASSLTASQNTEAFF,TGTGCCAGCAGCTTGACAGCCTCTCAGAACACTGAAGCTTTCTTT
TRBJ2-1,TRBV5-4,.,TRBD2,CASSPGLLPLAEQFF,TGTGCCAGCAGCCCGGGACTACTACCTTTGGCCGAGCAGTTCTTC
TRBJ2-7,TRBV5-1,.,TRBD1,CASSFTGGEQYF,TGCGCCAGCAGCTTCACAGGGGGCGAGCAGTACTTC
TRBJ2-2,TRBV5-1,.,.,CASSFPGERPTPTNTGELFF,TGCGCCAGCAGCTTCCCGGGGGAGCGCCCGACCCCGACGAACACCGGGGAGCTGTTTTTT
TRBJ1-5,TRBV6-5,.,TRBD1,CASTGTGSQPQHF,TGTGCCAGCACCGGGACAGGGAGTCAGCCCCAGCATTTT
TRBJ2-1,TRBV4-2,.,TRBD2,CASSPGTSGKPYNEQFF,TGTGCCAGCAGCCCTGGGACTAGCGGGAAGCCCTACAATGAGCAGTTCTTC
TRBJ1-2,TRBV6-5,.,.,CASSSSTGYGYTF,TGTGCCAGCAGTTCATCGACTGGCTATGGCTACACCTTC
TRBJ1-4,TRBV7-8,.,.,CASSLAGRVGTNEKLFF,TGTGCCAGCAGCTTAGCGGGCAGGGTGGGAACTAATGAAAAACTGTTTTTT
TRBJ1-4,TRBV30,.,TRBD1,CAWSVQGFAKLFF,TGTGCCTGGAGTGTACAGGGGTTCGCAAAACTGTTTTTT
TRBJ2-7,TRBV10-2,.,TRBD1,CASTTGGIYEQYF,TGCGCCAGCACGACAGGGGGGATCTACGAGCAGTACTTC
TRBJ2-7,TRBV6-5,.,TRBD2,CASSYSPTSGSYEQYF,TGTGCCAGCAGTTATAGTCCGACTAGCGGGAGCTACGAGCAGTACTTC